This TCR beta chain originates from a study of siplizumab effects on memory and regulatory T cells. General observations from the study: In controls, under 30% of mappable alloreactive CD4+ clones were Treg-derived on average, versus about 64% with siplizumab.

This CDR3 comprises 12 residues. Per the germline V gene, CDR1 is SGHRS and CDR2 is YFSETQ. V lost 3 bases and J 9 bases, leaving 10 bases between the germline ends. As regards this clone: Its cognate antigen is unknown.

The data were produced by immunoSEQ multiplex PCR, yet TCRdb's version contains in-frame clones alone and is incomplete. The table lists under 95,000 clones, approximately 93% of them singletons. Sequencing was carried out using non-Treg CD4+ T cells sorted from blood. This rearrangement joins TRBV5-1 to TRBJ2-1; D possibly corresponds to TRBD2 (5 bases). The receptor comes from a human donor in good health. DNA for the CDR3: TGCGCCAGCAGCTCCGGGATAGGTGAGCAGTTCTTC. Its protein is CASSSGIGEQFF.